Included here is one T cell receptor (beta chain) sequence, with context. Its antigen is still unknown. This sample is drawn from a study of blood T cells in healthy people across ages. Per the germline V gene, CDR1 is SGHTA and CDR2 is FQGNSA. V was pared by 3 bases and J by 7 bases, with 15 bases between. This CDR3 is built from 14 residues. It was with a sample-barcoded 5' primer and a J-beta primer mix that a second PCR of about 7 to 12 cycles was run. MiXCR was run by TCRdb on the 5' RACE reads, yielding one entry per CDR3 protein. The sample includes fewer than 1 million distinct CDR3 sequences, 44% of them seen just once. Samples each yielded at least 6 micrograms of total RNA. Study-wide results and caveats: Whereas aged donors had fewer naive CD4+ cells, long-lived donors had more of them and higher diversity. Roughly linear declines in TCR beta diversity per million T cells occurred with age.

This chain links TRBV7-2 with TRBJ1-2; no firm D call. Sequencing was done on a sample of blood. The clonotype was recovered from a man aged 60-69 years in good health. For the CDR3, the DNA is TGTGCCAGCAGCTTGGGTGCGGGGATCGGTGGCTACACCTTC. It translates to CASSLGAGIGGYTF.